This T cell receptor (beta chain) stems from a study of cytomegalovirus exposure and HLA in healthy donors. Study-wide results and caveats: Another analysis was done later, and it associated roughly 15,000 TCR beta sequences with HLA alleles at 0.05 false discovery rate. Later analysis showed most CMV-associated TCR beta chains appearing HLA-restricted.

As concerns this clone: Its target is unknown.

CDR3 length: 11 residues. Germline V gene lookup returns CDR1 SNHLY and CDR2 FYNNEI. Trimming took 6 bases from V and 4 from J, leaving 7 bases between them. The PCR was carried out with 60 Vbeta primers and 13 Jbeta primers. Sequencing was performed with immunoSEQ multiplex PCR; in TCRdb, only in-frame clones are kept and a portion is missing. The table records under 130,000 clones, 65% to 80% of them present only once. Material: PBMCs. The clonotype originates from a woman aged 40 to 49 in good health and CMV-seronegative. The chain joins TRBV2 to TRBJ2-7; D remains ambiguous. CDR3 residues: CASRENYEQYF. CDR3 sequence (DNA): TGTGCCAGCAGGGAGAATTACGAGCAGTACTTC.